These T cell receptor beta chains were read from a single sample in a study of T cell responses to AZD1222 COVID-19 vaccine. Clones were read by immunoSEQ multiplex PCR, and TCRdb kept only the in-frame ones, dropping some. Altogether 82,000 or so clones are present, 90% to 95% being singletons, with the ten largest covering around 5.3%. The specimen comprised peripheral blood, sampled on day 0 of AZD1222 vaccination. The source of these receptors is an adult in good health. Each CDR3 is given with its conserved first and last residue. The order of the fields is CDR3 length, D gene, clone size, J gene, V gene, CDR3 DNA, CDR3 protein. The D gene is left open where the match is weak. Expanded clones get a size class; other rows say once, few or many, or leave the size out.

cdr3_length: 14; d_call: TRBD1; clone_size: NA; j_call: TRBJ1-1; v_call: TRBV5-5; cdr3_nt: TGTGCCAGCAGCCCGACAGGGGGCACCACTGAAGCTTTCTTT; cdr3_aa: CASSPTGGTTEAFF
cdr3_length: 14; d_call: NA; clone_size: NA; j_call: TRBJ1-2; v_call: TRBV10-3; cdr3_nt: TGTGCCACAGGATCTGGGGGCTTAGACTATGGCTACACCTTC; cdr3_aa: CATGSGGLDYGYTF
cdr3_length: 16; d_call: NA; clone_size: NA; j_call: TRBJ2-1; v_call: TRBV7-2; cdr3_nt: TGTGCCAGCAGCTTAGTTTGGCAGGGCTGGAAGGGGGAGCAGTTCTTC; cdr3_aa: CASSLVWQGWKGEQFF
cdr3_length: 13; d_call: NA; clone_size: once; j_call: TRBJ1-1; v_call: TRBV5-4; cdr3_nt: TGTGCCAGCAGTCGGGTCATGAACACTGAAGCTTTCTTT; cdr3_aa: CASSRVMNTEAFF
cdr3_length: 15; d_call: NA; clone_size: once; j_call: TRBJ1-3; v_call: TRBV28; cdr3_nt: TGTGCCAGCAAGGGCAGGCCCCCCTCTGGAAACACCATATATTTT; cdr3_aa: CASKGRPPSGNTIYF
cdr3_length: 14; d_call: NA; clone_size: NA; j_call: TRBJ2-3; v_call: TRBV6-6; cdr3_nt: TGTGCCAGCAGAATTTGGGGGGCCCGGGATACGCAGTATTTT; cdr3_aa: CASRIWGARDTQYF
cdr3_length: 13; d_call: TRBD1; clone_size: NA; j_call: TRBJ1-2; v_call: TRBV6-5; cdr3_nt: TGTGCCAGCAAGTCAGGGGGCGACTATGGCTACACCTTC; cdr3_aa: CASKSGGDYGYTF
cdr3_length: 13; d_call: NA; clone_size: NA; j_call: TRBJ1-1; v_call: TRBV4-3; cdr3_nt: TGCGCCAGCAGCCAAGTATTGGACACTGAAGCTTTCTTT; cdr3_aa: CASSQVLDTEAFF
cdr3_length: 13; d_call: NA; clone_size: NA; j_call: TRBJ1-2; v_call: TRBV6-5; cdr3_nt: TGTGCCAGCACGGCAGGGACGAACTATGGCTACACCTTC; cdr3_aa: CASTAGTNYGYTF
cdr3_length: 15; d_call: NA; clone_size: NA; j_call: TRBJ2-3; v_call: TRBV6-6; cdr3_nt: TGTGCCAGCAGTTATGAGGGGACGGGCACAGATACGCAGTATTTT; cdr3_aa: CASSYEGTGTDTQYF
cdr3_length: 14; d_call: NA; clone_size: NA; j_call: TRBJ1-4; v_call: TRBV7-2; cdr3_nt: TGTGCCAGCAGCTCGAGCGGCCTTAATGAAAAACTGTTTTTT; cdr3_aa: CASSSSGLNEKLFF
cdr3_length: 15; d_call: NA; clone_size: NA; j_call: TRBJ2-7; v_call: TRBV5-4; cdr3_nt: TGTGCCAGCAGCTCGGGGCGTGGGCATACCTACGAGCAGTACTTC; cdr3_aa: CASSSGRGHTYEQYF
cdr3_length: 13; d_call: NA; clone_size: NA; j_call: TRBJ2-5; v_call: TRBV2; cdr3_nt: TGTGCCAGCAGTGCTCGACTAGATGAGACCCAGTACTTC; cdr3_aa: CASSARLDETQYF
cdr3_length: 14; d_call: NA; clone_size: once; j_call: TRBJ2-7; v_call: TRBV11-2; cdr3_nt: TGTGCCAGCAGACCGGTGGGGGGTTCCTACGAGCAGTACTTC; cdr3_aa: CASRPVGGSYEQYF
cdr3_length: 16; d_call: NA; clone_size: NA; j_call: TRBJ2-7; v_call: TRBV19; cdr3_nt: TGTGCCAGTAGTATAGATCTAGGATCGCCGGGCGGCGAGCAGTACTTC; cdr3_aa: CASSIDLGSPGGEQYF